Sequencing of this T cell receptor beta chain was carried out in a study of T cell responses to AZD1222 COVID-19 vaccine. Study outcomes and limitations: Distributed over spike, vaccine-associated CD4 TCRs predominated at 160-218 and 743-854.

Measured with immunoSEQ multiplex PCR; TCRdb has only the in-frame clones, and not every one. The sample holds about 150,000 clones, 80% to 95% seen once. About this clone: Its target is not known.

This CDR3 has 15 amino acids. The gene calls are TRBV21-1 and TRBJ2-1; TRBD2 reflects the table's D call only, with no check against the DNA. TRBV21-1 is noted as a pseudogene. The sequence came from an adult in good health. The specimen was peripheral blood, collected on day 0 of AZD1222 vaccination. This CDR3 is CASSEGTSATNEQFF. CDR3 coding DNA: TGTGCCAGCAGCGAAGGGACTAGCGCTACCAATGAGCAGTTCTTC.